The rows below give T cell receptor beta chains drawn from one sample of a study of blood T cell repertoires in COVID-19. The assay was immunoSEQ multiplex PCR, and TCRdb's table has in-frame clones only and misses some. Of more than 70,000 clones in the sample, roughly four fifths were seen once. Sequenced: peripheral blood. Receptors originate from a woman aged 70-85 years with acute or convalescent COVID-19. Both conserved end residues are part of each CDR3. The D gene is left open where the match is weak. The size field is filled for only some rows; it gives once, few, many or a size class.

v_gene,len,d_gene,j_gene,abundance,CDR3aa,CDR3nt
TRBV10-2,16,NA,TRBJ1-4,once,CASSDWTGRDHEKLFF,TGCGCCAGCAGTGATTGGACTGGGAGGGACCATGAAAAACTGTTTTTT
TRBV5-8,17,TRBD2,TRBJ2-2,NA,CASSFPSGGINTGELFF,TGTGCCAGCAGCTTCCCTAGCGGGGGCATTAACACCGGGGAGCTGTTTTTT
TRBV9,19,TRBD2,TRBJ2-3,NA,CASSVEGGLAGGLTDTQYF,TGTGCCAGCAGCGTAGAGGGCGGCTTAGCGGGAGGGCTAACAGATACGCAGTATTTT
TRBV7-2,15,NA,TRBJ1-1,few,CASSLVSGLNTEAFF,TGTGCCAGCAGCTTAGTATCAGGGCTGAACACTGAAGCTTTCTTT
TRBV21-1,17,NA,TRBJ2-7,NA,CASSKLPASMGMSEQYF,TGTGCCAGCAGCAAACTCCCCGCCTCCATGGGCATGTCTGAGCAGTACTTC
TRBV27,14,TRBD1,TRBJ1-2,NA,CASSLSGTGSGYTF,TGTGCCAGCAGTTTATCCGGGACAGGGAGCGGCTACACCTTC
TRBV11-2,18,NA,TRBJ2-1,NA,CASSPAQTSQARYNEQFF,TGTGCCAGCAGCCCAGCACAAACTAGCCAGGCTCGATACAATGAGCAGTTCTTC
TRBV6-6,17,NA,TRBJ1-6,NA,CASSRNLASSYNSPLHF,TGTGCCAGCAGCCGAAATTTAGCAAGCTCCTATAATTCACCCCTCCACTTT
TRBV30,11,NA,TRBJ1-3,once,CAWTVENTIYF,TGTGCCTGGACGGTCGAAAACACCATATATTTT
TRBV29-1,14,NA,TRBJ2-5,NA,CSVDSRGGIETQYF,TGCAGCGTTGATTCCAGGGGCGGAATAGAGACCCAGTACTTC
TRBV3-1/TRBV3-2,16,NA,TRBJ2-4,NA,CASSPRTGGPTNIQYF,TGTGCCAGCAGCCCCCGGACCGGGGGGCCCACGAACATTCAGTACTTC
TRBV10-3,17,TRBD2,TRBJ2-7,NA,CAISTTSGRAGGYEQYF,TGTGCCATCAGTACAACTAGCGGGAGGGCCGGGGGGTACGAGCAGTACTTC
TRBV6-5,15,TRBD2,TRBJ2-1,NA,CASRGTGTSVHEQFF,TGTGCCAGCAGGGGGACCGGGACTAGCGTCCATGAGCAGTTCTTC
TRBV7-2,15,TRBD2,TRBJ2-1,NA,CASSSGLAGYNEQFF,TGTGCCAGCAGCTCGGGACTAGCGGGCTACAATGAGCAGTTCTTC
TRBV7-9,19,TRBD2,TRBJ2-7,few,CASSLAQVEAGAIRHEQYF,TGTGCCAGCAGCTTAGCGCAGGTGGAGGCGGGAGCAATCCGCCACGAGCAGTACTTC
TRBV19,15,TRBD1,TRBJ2-5,NA,CASSMWTGGMETQYF,TGTGCCAGTAGTATGTGGACAGGGGGAATGGAGACCCAGTACTTC
TRBV2,16,TRBD1,TRBJ1-2,NA,CASSHIYGQGAYGYTF,TGTGCCAGCAGTCACATATATGGACAGGGCGCCTATGGCTACACCTTC
TRBV19,13,NA,TRBJ1-4,NA,CASNTGWSEKLFF,TGTGCCAGTAATACAGGGTGGTCTGAAAAACTGTTTTTT
TRBV7-3,15,TRBD2,TRBJ2-7,NA,CASSLGGAGGYEQYF,TGTGCCAGCAGCTTAGGTGGAGCGGGGGGGTACGAGCAGTACTTC
TRBV19,16,NA,TRBJ2-3,NA,CASSTLGSVPTDTQYF,TGTGCCAGTAGTACCCTTGGTAGTGTCCCCACAGATACGCAGTATTTT
TRBV4-1,15,NA,TRBJ1-2,NA,CASNLPGRGGGSYTF,TGCGCCAGCAACCTACCGGGACGTGGGGGGGGCAGCTACACCTTC
TRBV5-6,15,NA,TRBJ2-7,NA,CASSLAAALSYEQYF,TGTGCCAGCAGCTTGGCCGCGGCCCTCTCCTACGAGCAGTACTTC
TRBV30,15,NA,TRBJ1-2,NA,CAWTRPSTKPGVYTF,TGTGCCTGGACAAGGCCCTCGACCAAACCCGGGGTCTACACCTTC
TRBV11-2,15,NA,TRBJ2-7,NA,CASSLEAGDSYEQYF,TGTGCCAGCAGCTTAGAGGCAGGGGACTCCTACGAGCAGTACTTC
TRBV28,13,NA,TRBJ1-2,few,CATRRGTHYGYTF,TGTGCCACCCGGAGAGGGACTCACTATGGCTACACCTTC
TRBV19,15,TRBD2,TRBJ2-1,NA,CASSMVPSGSGEQFF,TGTGCCAGTAGTATGGTCCCTAGCGGGAGTGGCGAGCAGTTCTTC
TRBV7-2,13,NA,TRBJ2-1,NA,CASSLVPLNEQFF,TGTGCCAGCAGCTTAGTACCCCTAAATGAGCAGTTCTTC
TRBV7-2,14,NA,TRBJ2-1,NA,CASSHSGPGLEQFF,TGTGCCAGCAGCCATAGCGGCCCTGGCCTTGAGCAGTTCTTC
TRBV29-1,13,TRBD2,TRBJ2-1,NA,CSVGLAGTNEQFF,TGCAGCGTTGGACTAGCGGGAACCAATGAGCAGTTCTTC
TRBV5-1,16,TRBD2,TRBJ2-2,NA,CASSLGLATNTGELFF,TGCGCCAGCAGCTTAGGACTAGCGACTAACACCGGGGAGCTGTTTTTT
TRBV3-1/TRBV3-2,13,TRBD1,TRBJ1-2,NA,CASERGPGYGYTF,TGTGCCAGCGAAAGGGGGCCTGGCTATGGCTACACCTTC
TRBV6-5,16,NA,TRBJ2-2,NA,CASSLLADANTGELFF,TGTGCCAGCAGTTTATTAGCGGACGCGAACACCGGGGAGCTGTTTTTT
TRBV10-1,13,NA,TRBJ1-6,NA,CASSGQIGSPLHF,TGCGCCAGCAGCGGACAAATAGGTTCACCCCTCCACTTT
TRBV7-9,13,NA,TRBJ2-2,many,CACTAGNTGELFF,TGTGCCTGCACCGCAGGGAACACCGGGGAGCTGTTTTTT
TRBV20-1,11,TRBD1,TRBJ1-4,NA,CSANRGEKLFF,TGCAGTGCAAACAGGGGTGAAAAACTGTTTTTT
TRBV7-9,12,NA,TRBJ1-3,NA,CASSFEGNTIYF,TGTGCCAGCAGCTTTGAGGGAAACACCATATATTTT
TRBV7-2,17,TRBD2,TRBJ2-2,NA,CASSFSGTSGREGELFF,TGTGCCAGCAGCTTTTCCGGGACTAGCGGGAGGGAGGGGGAGCTGTTTTTT
TRBV5-5,15,NA,TRBJ1-4,NA,CASSLEGEVGEKLFF,TGTGCCAGCAGCTTGGAGGGAGAGGTTGGAGAAAAACTGTTTTTT
TRBV30,16,NA,TRBJ1-3,NA,CAWSRVLDISGNTIYF,TGTGCCTGGAGTAGGGTGTTGGACATCTCTGGAAACACCATATATTTT
TRBV5-5,14,NA,TRBJ1-6,NA,CASSWSYDNSPLHF,TGTGCCAGCAGTTGGAGCTACGATAATTCACCCCTCCACTTT
TRBV2,12,NA,TRBJ2-1,NA,CASSLEGLEQFF,TGTGCCAGCAGCCTGGAGGGCTTGGAGCAGTTCTTC
TRBV19,15,NA,TRBJ2-5,NA,CASSISPGQQETQYF,TGTGCCAGTAGTATCTCCCCGGGACAACAGGAGACCCAGTACTTC
TRBV5-1,13,NA,TRBJ2-5,NA,CASSPRDQETQYF,TGCGCCAGCAGCCCTAGAGACCAAGAGACCCAGTACTTC
TRBV5-4,15,NA,TRBJ2-7,NA,CASSLRGSGSYEQYF,TGTGCCAGCAGCTTGAGAGGGTCCGGCTCCTACGAGCAGTACTTC